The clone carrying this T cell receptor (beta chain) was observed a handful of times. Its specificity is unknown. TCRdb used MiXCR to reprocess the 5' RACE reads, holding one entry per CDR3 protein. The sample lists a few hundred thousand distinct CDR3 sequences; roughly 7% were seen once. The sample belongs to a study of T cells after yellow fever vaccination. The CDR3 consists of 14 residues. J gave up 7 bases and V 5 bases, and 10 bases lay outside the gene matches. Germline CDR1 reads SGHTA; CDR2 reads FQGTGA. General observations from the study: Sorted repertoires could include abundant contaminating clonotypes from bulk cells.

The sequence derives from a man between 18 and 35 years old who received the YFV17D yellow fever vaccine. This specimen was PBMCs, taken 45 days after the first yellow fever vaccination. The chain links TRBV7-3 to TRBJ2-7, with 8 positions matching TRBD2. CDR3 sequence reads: CASSLVAGGGEQYF. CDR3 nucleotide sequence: TGTGCCAGCAGCCTTGTCGCGGGGGGAGGAGAGCAGTACTTC.